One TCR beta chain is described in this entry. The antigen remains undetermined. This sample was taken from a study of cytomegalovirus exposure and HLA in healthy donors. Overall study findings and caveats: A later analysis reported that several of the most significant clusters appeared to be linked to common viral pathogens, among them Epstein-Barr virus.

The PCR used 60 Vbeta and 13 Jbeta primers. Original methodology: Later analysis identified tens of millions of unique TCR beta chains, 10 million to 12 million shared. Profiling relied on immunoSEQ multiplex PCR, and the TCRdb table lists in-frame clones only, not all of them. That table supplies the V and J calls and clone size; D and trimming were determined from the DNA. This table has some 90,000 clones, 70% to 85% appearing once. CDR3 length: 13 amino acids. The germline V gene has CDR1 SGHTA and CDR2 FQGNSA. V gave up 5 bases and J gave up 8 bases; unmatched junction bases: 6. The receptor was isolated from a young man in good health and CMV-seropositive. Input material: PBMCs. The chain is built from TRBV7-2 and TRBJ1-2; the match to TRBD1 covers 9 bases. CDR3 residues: CASSVQGARGYTF. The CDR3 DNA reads TGTGCCAGCAGCGTACAGGGGGCGCGGGGCTACACCTTC.